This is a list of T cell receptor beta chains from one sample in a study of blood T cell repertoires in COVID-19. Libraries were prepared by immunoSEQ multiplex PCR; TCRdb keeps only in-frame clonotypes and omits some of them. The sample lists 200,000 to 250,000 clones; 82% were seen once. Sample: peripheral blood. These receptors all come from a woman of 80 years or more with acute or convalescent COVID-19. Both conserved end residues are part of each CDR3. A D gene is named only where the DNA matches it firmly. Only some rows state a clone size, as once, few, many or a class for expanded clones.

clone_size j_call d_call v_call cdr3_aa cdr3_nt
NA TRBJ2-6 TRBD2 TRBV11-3 CASSFGLAGVSGANVLTF TGTGCCAGCAGCTTCGGACTAGCGGGGGTCTCTGGGGCCAACGTCCTGACTTTC
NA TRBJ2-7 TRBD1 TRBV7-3 CASSLGQGTYEQYF TGTGCCAGCAGCCTTGGACAGGGGACCTACGAGCAGTACTTC
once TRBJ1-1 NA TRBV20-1 CSASGSPGYTEAFF TGCAGTGCTAGTGGTTCCCCAGGGTACACTGAAGCTTTCTTT
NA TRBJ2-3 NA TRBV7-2 CASTQFGGSGTDTQYF TGTGCCAGCACCCAATTTGGGGGCTCGGGCACAGATACGCAGTATTTT
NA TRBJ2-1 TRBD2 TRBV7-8 CASSLGAGGNNEQFF TGTGCCAGCAGCTTAGGTGCGGGGGGTAACAATGAGCAGTTCTTC
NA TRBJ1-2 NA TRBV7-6 CASSSSGGYTF TGTGCCAGCAGCTCCTCCGGGGGCTACACCTTC
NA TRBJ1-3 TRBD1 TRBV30 CAWSSGGPRNTIYF TGTGCCTGGAGTTCAGGGGGCCCAAGAAACACCATATATTTT
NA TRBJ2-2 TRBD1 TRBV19 CASRDRATTGELFF TGTGCCAGCCGGGACAGGGCAACGACCGGCGAGCTGTTTTTT
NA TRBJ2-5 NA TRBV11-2 CASSPGYWERGQETQYF TGTGCCAGCAGCCCAGGGTATTGGGAACGCGGCCAAGAGACCCAGTACTTC
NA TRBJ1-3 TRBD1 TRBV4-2 CASSQDDIWDRRENGGNTIYF TGTGCCAGCAGCCAAGATGATATATGGGACAGGAGAGAAAACGGTGGAAACACCATATATTTT
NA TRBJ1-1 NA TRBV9 CASSVGPEDTEAFF TGTGCCAGCAGCGTGGGTCCGGAGGACACTGAAGCTTTCTTT
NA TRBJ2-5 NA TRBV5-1 CASSSTAWRGETQYF TGCGCCAGCAGCTCCACGGCGTGGCGGGGAGAGACCCAGTACTTC
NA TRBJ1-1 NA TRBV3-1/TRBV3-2 CASSHGSINTEAFF TGTGCCAGCAGCCACGGGTCTATAAACACTGAAGCTTTCTTT
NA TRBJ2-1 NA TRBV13 CASSFHRGGNEQFF TGTGCCAGCAGCTTTCACAGGGGGGGGAATGAGCAGTTCTTC
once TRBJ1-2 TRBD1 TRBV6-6 CASRRDRDGGYTF TGTGCCAGCAGACGGGACAGGGATGGTGGCTACACCTTC
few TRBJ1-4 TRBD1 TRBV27 CASSPQTGKRNEKLFF TGTGCCAGCAGTCCACAGACAGGGAAGAGGAATGAAAAACTGTTTTTT
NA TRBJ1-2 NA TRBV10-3 CAISDPPGVTNYGYTF TGTGCCATCAGTGACCCACCGGGAGTCACAAACTATGGCTACACCTTC
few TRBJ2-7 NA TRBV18 CASSPLESYEQYF TGTGCCAGCTCACCACTGGAGAGCTACGAGCAGTACTTC
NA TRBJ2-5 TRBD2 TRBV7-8 CASSPTSGGRETQYF TGTGCCAGCAGCCCTACTAGCGGGGGCCGAGAGACCCAGTACTTC
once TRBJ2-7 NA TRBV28 CASSGTTYEQYF TGTGCCAGCAGCGGGACAACCTACGAGCAGTACTTC
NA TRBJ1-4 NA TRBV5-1 CASSRDEGEKLFF TGCGCCAGCAGTAGGGATGAGGGTGAAAAACTGTTTTTT
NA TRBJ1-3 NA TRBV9 CASSVGLDRVVGSGNTIYF TGTGCCAGCAGCGTAGGTTTGGATCGGGTAGTGGGCTCTGGAAACACCATATATTTT
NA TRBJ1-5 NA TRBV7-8 CASSLPRGRGNQPQHF TGTGCCAGCAGCCTTCCGAGAGGGCGAGGCAATCAGCCCCAGCATTTT
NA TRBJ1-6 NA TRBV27 CASSFRGPWNSPLHF TGTGCCAGCAGTTTTCGAGGGCCATGGAATTCACCCCTCCACTTT
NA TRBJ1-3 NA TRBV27 CASSLSGRSSGNTIYF TGTGCCAGCAGTTTATCGGGGCGGTCCTCTGGAAACACCATATATTTT
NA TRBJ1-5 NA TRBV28 CASSLMLGASNQPQHF TGTGCCAGCAGTTTAATGCTGGGAGCTAGCAATCAGCCCCAGCATTTT
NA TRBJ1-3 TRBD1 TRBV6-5 CASSYSGQQTGNTIYF TGTGCCAGCAGTTACTCGGGACAGCAAACTGGAAACACCATATATTTT
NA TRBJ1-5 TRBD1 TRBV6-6 CASSRGQGRNQPQHF TGTGCCAGCAGCCGAGGACAGGGTCGCAATCAGCCCCAGCATTTT